This TCR beta chain was recorded in a study of shared clonotypes between healthy human individuals. Points from the study as a whole: Naive subsets generally exceeded memory subsets in estimated richness.

With regard to this clone: Its antigen remains unknown.

With 8 bases clipped from V and 7 bases from J, the junction kept 10 bases outside the gene matches. The CDR3 totals 13 residues. Looked up from germline, CDR1 is GTSNPN and CDR2 is SVGIG (reference sequence). Profiling relied on immunoSEQ multiplex PCR, and the TCRdb table lists in-frame clones only, not all of them. This table holds approximately 700,000 clones, around four fifths found once. The sequence came from a woman in her thirties in good health. Sequenced: memory CD4+ T cells sorted from blood. The subset is: CD45RA-negative fraction. The V call is TRBV30, the J call TRBJ2-1, with 8 positions matching TRBD1. CDR3 in amino acids: CAGRQGLKNEQFF. For the CDR3, the DNA is TGTGCCGGCCGACAGGGGCTTAAGAATGAGCAGTTCTTC.